This T cell receptor beta chain came from a study of CD8 T cells in Susac syndrome (dated by TCRdb to between 2017 and 2020). In the study overall: Whether CD8+ T cell activation and differentiation in Susac syndrome was antigen driven was tested using repertoire sequencing. The study compared CD8+ T cell repertoire clonality among about a dozen healthy donors, around 14 Susac syndrome patients and 15 multiple sclerosis patients. Results and caveats for the whole study, not just this receptor: The number of individuals in the TCR sequencing and HLA analysis was recognized as being relatively small.

Trimming removed 2 bases from V and 5 bases from J, leaving 18 bases between the germline ends. Including cysteine and phenylalanine, the CDR3 has 16 amino acids. Only the CDR3 DNA is retained, 48 bases long and in frame from the first base. CDR1 and CDR2 are drawn from the germline V gene: MNHEY, SVGAGI. Peripheral blood CD8+ and CD4+ T cells from healthy donors, Susac syndrome patients and multiple sclerosis patients were profiled using high-throughput TCR beta sequencing. Multiple sclerosis controls were treatment-naive patients with stable or active relapsing-remitting disease fulfilling revised McDonald criteria. CD8+ TEMRA cells were enriched by FACS, while bulk CD8+ and CD4+ T cells were purified by magnetic negative isolation. Blood was drawn into EDTA tubes, processed within 24 hours, and PBMCs were isolated by density gradient centrifugation. PBMCs intended for TCR sequencing were cryopreserved in liquid nitrogen and were subsequently thawed in a 37 degrees C water bath. The sorted or isolated CD4+, CD8+ and CD8+ TEMRA cells reached a purity of at least 90%.

RNA was extracted using the RNeasy kit, and about 0.45 to 1 ug of the RNA was reverse transcribed with random hexamers. TCR beta CDR3 regions were amplified with the immunoSEQ multiplex PCR assay covering 54 Vbeta and 13 Jbeta segments. To correct PCR amplification bias, a synthetic template baseline was used for both primer optimization and computational correction. Concerning the study's data processing: Reads were annotated to V, D and J genes per IMGT and analyzed with immunoSEQ Analyzer, keeping only productive sequences. To calculate clonality, Shannon entropy was normalized by log2 of the number of productive unique sequences and then subtracted from one. For each patient and control, public and private clones were evaluated within the 100 most prevalent clones. Clones were defined as Susac-specific if absent from the healthy and MS cohorts, from 900 to 1,300 published viral clones and from other ImmuneACCESS disease sequences. Through fastp at Q25 and MiXCR, TCRdb rebuilt clones from the public reads, retaining in-frame beta chains. Identical CDR3 proteins give one entry, which carries the most common genes and DNA. For this entry, the V and J calls and clone size follow TCRdb and not the study's own pipeline. Present in this sample are under 200,000 distinct CDR3 sequences, roughly 95% of which were seen just once. About 0.16% of the sample is held by the ten biggest clonotypes.

With regard to this clonotype: No cognate antigen has been identified for it. Base qualities are not provided; no much larger clone lies one nucleotide away.

Specimen: CD8+ T cells from PBMCs. The clonotype was recovered from a human donor with multiple sclerosis. The rearranged segments are TRBV6-5 and TRBJ1-1; the D segment could be TRBD1, given 6 matching bases. The DNA sequence is given as TGTGCCAGCAGTTACCTCGGGACAAATGGTGAGACTGAAGCTTTCTTT. This translates into CASSYLGTNGETEAFF.